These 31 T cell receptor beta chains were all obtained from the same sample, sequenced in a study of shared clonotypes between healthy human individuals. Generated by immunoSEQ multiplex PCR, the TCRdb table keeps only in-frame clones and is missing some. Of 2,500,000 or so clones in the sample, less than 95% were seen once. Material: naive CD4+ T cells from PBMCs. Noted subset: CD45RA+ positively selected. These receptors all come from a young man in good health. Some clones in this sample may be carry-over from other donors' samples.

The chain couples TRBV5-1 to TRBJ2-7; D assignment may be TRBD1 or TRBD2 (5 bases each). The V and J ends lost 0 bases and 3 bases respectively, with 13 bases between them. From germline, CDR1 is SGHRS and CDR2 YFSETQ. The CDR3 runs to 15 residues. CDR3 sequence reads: CASSLGSRDLYEQYF. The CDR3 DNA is TGCGCCAGCAGCTTGGGATCCCGGGACCTCTACGAGCAGTACTTC.

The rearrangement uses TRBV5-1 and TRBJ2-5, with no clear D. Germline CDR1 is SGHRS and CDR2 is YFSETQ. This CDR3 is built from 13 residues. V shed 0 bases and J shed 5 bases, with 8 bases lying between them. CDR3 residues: CASSLAAVETQYF. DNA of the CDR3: TGCGCCAGCAGCTTGGCCGCCGTGGAGACCCAGTACTTC.

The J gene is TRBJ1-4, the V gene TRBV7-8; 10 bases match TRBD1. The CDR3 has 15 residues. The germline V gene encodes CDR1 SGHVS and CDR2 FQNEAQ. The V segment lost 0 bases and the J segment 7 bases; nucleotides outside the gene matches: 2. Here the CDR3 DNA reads TGTGCCAGCAGCTTAGCGGGGACAGGGGTTGAAAAACTGTTTTTT. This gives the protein CASSLAGTGVEKLFF. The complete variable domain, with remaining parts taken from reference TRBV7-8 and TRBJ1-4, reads GAGVSQSPRYKVAKRGQDVALRCDPISGHVSLFWYQQALGQGPEFLTYFQNEAQLDKSGLPSDRFFAERPEGSVSTLKIQRTQQEDSAVYLCASSLAGTGVEKLFFGSGTQLSVL.

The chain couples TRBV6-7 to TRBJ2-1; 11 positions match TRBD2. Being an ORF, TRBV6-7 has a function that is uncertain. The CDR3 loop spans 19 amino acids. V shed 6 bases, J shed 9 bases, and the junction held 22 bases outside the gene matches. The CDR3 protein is CASSRTGTSGQSPGGEQFF. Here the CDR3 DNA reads TGTGCCAGCAGCCGGACCGGGACTAGCGGTCAATCCCCCGGTGGTGAGCAGTTCTTC.

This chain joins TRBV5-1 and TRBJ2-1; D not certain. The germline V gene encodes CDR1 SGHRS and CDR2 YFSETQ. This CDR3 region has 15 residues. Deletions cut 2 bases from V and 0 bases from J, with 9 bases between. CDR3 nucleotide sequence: TGCGCCAGCAGCTTCGGATCCCCCTCCTACAATGAGCAGTTCTTC. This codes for CASSFGSPSYNEQFF.

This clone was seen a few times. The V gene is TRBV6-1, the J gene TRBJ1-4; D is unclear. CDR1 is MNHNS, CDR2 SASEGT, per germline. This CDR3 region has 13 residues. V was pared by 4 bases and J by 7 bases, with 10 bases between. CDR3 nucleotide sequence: TGTGCCAGCAGTGGGGCGGGAGCTGAAAAACTGTTTTTT. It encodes CASSGAGAEKLFF.

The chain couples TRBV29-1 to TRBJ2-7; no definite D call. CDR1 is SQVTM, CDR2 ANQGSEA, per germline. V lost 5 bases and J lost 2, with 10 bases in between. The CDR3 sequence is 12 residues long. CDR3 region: CSVISTTYEQYF. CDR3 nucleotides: TGCAGCGTTATTAGCACGACCTACGAGCAGTACTTC.

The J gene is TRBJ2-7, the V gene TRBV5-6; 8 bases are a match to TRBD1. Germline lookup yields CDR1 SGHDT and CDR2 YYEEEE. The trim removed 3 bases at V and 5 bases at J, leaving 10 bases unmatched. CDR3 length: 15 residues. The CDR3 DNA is TGTGCCAGCAGCTCCCAGGGGGCATCTATCAACGAGCAGTACTTC. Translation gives CASSSQGASINEQYF.

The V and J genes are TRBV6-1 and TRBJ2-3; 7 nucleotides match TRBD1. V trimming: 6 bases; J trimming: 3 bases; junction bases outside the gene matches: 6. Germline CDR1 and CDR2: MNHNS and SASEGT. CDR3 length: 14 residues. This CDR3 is CASSQNRGTDTQYF. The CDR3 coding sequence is TGTGCCAGCAGCCAAAACAGGGGAACAGATACGCAGTATTTT.

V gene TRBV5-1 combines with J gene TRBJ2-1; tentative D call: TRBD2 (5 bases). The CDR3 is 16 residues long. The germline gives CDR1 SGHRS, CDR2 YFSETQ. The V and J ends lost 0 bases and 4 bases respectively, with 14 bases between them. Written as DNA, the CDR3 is TGCGCCAGCAGCTTGGGCAAGTCCTCGGGGTACAATGAGCAGTTCTTC. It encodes CASSLGKSSGYNEQFF.

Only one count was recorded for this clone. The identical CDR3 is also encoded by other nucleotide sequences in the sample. CDR3 in DNA: TGTGCCAGCAGCTACAGGGGCGGCAATGAGCAGTTCTTC. Amino acids: CASSYRGGNEQFF. The chain carries TRBV7-9 and TRBJ2-1; TRBD1 aligns across 7 bases. J was trimmed by 6 bases and V by 4 bases; bases with no gene match: 3. The CDR3 covers 13 residues. From germline, CDR1 is SEHNR and CDR2 FQNEAQ (reference sequence).

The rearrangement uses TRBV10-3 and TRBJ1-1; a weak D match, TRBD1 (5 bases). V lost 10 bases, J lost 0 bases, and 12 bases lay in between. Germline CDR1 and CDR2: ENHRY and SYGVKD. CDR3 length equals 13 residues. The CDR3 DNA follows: TGTGCCACAACAGGAGGGGTGAACACTGAAGCTTTCTTT. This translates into CATTGGVNTEAFF.

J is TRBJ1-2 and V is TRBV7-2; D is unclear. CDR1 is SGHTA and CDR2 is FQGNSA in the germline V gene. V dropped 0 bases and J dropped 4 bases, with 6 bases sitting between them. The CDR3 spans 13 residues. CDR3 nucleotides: TGTGCCAGCAGCTTAGCAGGGTTCTATGGCTACACCTTC. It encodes CASSLAGFYGYTF.

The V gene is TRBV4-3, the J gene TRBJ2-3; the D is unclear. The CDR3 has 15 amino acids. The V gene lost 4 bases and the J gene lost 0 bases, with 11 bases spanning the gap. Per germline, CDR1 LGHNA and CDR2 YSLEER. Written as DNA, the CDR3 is TGCGCCAGCAGCCCCCGAAGCAGTAGCACAGATACGCAGTATTTT. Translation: CASSPRSSSTDTQYF.

CDR3 DNA sequence: TGCAGCGCCATCGGGATGAACACTGAAGCTTTCTTT. This gives the protein CSAIGMNTEAFF. This chain connects TRBV29-1 to TRBJ1-1; D unresolved. Germline V gene data show CDR1 as SQVTM and CDR2 as ANQGSEA. Trimming left V 7 bases short and J 0 bases short, with 9 bases between. The CDR3 is 12 residues long.

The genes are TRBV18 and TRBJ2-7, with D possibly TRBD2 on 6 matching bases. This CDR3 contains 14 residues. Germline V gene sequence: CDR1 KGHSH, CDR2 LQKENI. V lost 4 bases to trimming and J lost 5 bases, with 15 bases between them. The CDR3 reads CASSQRLAPDEQYF. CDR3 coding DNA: TGTGCCAGCTCACAGCGTCTAGCGCCGGACGAGCAGTACTTC.

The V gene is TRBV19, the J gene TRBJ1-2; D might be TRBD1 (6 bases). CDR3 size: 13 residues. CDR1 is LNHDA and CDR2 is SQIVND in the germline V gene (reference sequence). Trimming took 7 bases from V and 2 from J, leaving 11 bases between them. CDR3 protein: CASIKGENYGYTF. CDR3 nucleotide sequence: TGTGCCAGTATTAAGGGGGAAAACTATGGCTACACCTTC.

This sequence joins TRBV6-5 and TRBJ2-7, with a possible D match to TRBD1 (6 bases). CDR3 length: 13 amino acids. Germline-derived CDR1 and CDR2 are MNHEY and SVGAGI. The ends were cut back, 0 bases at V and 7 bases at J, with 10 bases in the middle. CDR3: CASSYSGAREQYF. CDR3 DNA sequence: TGTGCCAGCAGTTACTCGGGGGCACGGGAGCAGTACTTC.

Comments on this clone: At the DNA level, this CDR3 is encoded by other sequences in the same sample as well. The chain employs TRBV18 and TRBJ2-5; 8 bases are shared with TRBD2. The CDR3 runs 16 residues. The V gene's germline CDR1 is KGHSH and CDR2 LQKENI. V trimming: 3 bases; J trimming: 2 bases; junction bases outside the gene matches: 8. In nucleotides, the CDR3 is TGTGCCAGCTCACCCCCGGCGGGGGGCCCACAAGAGACCCAGTACTTC. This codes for CASSPPAGGPQETQYF.

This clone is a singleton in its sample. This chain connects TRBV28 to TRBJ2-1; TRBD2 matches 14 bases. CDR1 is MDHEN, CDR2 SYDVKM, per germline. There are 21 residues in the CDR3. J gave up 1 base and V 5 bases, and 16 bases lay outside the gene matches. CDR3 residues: CASSTRAETSGRAQSYNEQFF. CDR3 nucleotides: TGTGCCAGCAGTACACGGGCCGAGACTAGCGGGAGGGCACAGTCCTACAATGAGCAGTTCTTC.

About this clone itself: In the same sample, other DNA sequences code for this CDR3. CDR3 bases: TGTGCCAGCAGCCTGGGGGGGACCGGGGAGCTGTTTTTT. It encodes CASSLGGTGELFF. This chain links TRBV5-4 with TRBJ2-2, with TRBD2 matching 7 bases. Trimming at V came to 4 bases and at J to 5 bases, leaving 2 bases not matched to a gene. The CDR3 totals 13 residues. CDR1 SGHNT and CDR2 YYREEE come from the germline V gene (reference sequence).

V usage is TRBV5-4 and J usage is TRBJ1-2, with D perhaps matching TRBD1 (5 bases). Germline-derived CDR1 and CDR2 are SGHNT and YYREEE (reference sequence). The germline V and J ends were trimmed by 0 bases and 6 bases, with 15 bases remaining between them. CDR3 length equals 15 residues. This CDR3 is CASSLVAGKVDGYTF. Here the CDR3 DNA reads TGTGCCAGCAGCTTGGTGGCAGGGAAAGTGGATGGCTACACCTTC.

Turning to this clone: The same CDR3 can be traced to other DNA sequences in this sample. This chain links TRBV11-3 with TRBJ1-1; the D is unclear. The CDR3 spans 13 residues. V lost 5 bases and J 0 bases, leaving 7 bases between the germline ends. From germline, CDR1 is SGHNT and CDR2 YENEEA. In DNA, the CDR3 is TGTGCCAGCAGCCTCGGGGTGAACACTGAAGCTTTCTTT. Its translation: CASSLGVNTEAFF.

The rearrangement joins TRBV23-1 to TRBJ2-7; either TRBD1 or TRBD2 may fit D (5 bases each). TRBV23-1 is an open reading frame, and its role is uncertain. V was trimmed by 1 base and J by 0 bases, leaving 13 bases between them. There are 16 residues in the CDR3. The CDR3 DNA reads TGCGCCAGCAGTCAATTGAGGGGTCCTCTCTCCTACGAGCAGTACTTC. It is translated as CASSQLRGPLSYEQYF.

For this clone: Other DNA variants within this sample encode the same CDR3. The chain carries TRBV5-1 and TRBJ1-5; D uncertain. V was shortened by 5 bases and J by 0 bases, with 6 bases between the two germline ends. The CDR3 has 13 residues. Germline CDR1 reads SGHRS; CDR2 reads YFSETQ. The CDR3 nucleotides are TGCGCCAGCAGTCTAGATAGCAATCAGCCCCAGCATTTT. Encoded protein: CASSLDSNQPQHF.

The CDR3 nucleotides are TGTGCCAGTAGTATGTTTGGTGGACTAGCGGTACCTGGGAACGAGCAGTACTTC. This codes for CASSMFGGLAVPGNEQYF. This rearrangement joins TRBV19 to TRBJ2-7; the match to TRBD2 covers 10 bases. This CDR3 is built from 18 residues. V lost 3 bases to trimming and J lost 5 bases; unmatched junction nucleotides: 16. Per the germline V gene, CDR1 is LNHDA and CDR2 is SQIVND (reference sequence).

CDR3 amino acids: CASSLEGLRSFNEQFF. In DNA form, the CDR3 reads TGCGCCAGCAGCTTGGAAGGACTCCGGAGTTTCAATGAGCAGTTCTTC. The genes are TRBV5-1 and TRBJ2-1, with D perhaps TRBD2 (5 bases). Trimming removed 0 bases from V and 6 bases from J, with 16 bases in between. From germline, CDR1 is SGHRS and CDR2 YFSETQ. The CDR3 is 16 amino acids.

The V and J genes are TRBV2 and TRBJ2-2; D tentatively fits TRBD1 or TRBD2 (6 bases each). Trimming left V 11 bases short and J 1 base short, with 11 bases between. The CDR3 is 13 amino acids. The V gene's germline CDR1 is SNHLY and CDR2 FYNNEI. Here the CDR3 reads CAGGGVNTGELFF. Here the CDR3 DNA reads TGTGCCGGGGGCGGGGTGAACACCGGGGAGCTGTTTTTT.

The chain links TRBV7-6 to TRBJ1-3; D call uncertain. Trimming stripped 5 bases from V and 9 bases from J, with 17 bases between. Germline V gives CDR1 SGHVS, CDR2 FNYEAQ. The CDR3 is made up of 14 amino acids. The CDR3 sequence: CASSRLSGQVTIYF. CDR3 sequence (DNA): TGTGCCAGCAGCCGTCTCTCGGGCCAAGTCACCATATATTTT.

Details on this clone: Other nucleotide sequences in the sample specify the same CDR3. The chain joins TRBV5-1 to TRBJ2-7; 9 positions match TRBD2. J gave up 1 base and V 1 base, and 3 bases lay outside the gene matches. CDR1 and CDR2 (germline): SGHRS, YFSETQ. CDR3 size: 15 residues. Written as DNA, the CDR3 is TGCGCCAGCAGCTTGATTAGCGGGGGTTCCTACGAGCAGTACTTC. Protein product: CASSLISGGSYEQYF. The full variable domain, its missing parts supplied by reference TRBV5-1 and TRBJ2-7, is KAGVTQTPRYLIKTRGQQVTLSCSPISGHRSVSWYQQTPGQGLQFLFEYFSETQRNKGNFPGRFSGRQFSNSRSEMNVSTLELGDSALYLCASSLISGGSYEQYFGPGTRLTVT.

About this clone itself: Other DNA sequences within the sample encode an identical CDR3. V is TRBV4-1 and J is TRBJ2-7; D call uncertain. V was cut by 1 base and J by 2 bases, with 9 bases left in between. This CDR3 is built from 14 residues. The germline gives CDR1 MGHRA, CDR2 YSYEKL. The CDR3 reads CASSQVPLPYEQYF. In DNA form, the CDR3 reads TGCGCCAGCAGCCAAGTCCCTTTACCCTACGAGCAGTACTTC.